This paragraph covers one TCR beta chain sequence. Its antigen is unknown. No clone much larger than this one lies a single base away; base qualities are absent. This sample was included in a study of circulating and synovial CD4+ cells in juvenile arthritis (dated by TCRdb to 2013 to 2016). For the wider study: Within each patient, the TCRbeta CDR3 repertoires of synovial CD4 T cells, bulk blood CD4 T cells and circulating HLA-DR+ CD4 T cells were compared. Repertoire sequencing was performed with the aim of confirming enrichment of synovial clonotypes in a circulating synovial-like CD4 T cell subset.

Paper-wide results and their limitations: Circulating pathogenic-like lymphocytes were found to cluster with synovial T cells, and a substantially higher fraction of CDR3 sequences was shared with synovium by circulating pathogenic-like lymphocytes than by bulk blood. Because overlap with synovium was found to increase with sequencing depth, the full repertoire overlap was likely underestimated by the measured shared-clonotype fractions. Synovial and circulating pathogenic-like lymphocyte repertoires were less diverse than bulk blood CD4 repertoires, and some CPL samples were as oligoclonal as synovium. No difference between circulating pathogenic-like lymphocytes and bulk blood T cells was detected by traditional Vbeta family usage analysis. Because CPL samples and bulk blood CD4 samples differed in T cell genome counts by at least an order of magnitude, sample-size effects were addressed.

Libraries came from the immunoSEQ multiplex PCR assay. TCRbeta CDR3 sequencing was performed as a commercial service by an external provider. Regarding the original processing steps: The analyses used productive nucleotide sequences together with amino acid sequences obtained by in silico translation. Diversity was quantified by Renyi entropy over a range of alpha values, with sample size equalised by taking the median of 200 repeated subsamples. For clustering, the distance between each pair of repertoires was computed as one minus the Chao-modified Jaccard index, which corrected for under-sampling. Frequency-weighted overlap with synovial clonotypes was calculated over 200 sample sizes with 200 draws without replacement at each size, and the overlap was reported at the size of the smaller sample. TCRdb holds this immuneACCESS table with in-frame rearrangements only. Some clones are missing; in checked studies, unresolved V genes explain under half, and the rest has no known cause. V and J calls and clone size are given by that table; D and trimming were obtained from the DNA. This sample gives fewer than 35,000 clones in total; around 95% of them show up just once. Less than 0.2% of the sample belongs to the ten largest clones.

The sequenced samples were obtained from patients with active juvenile idiopathic arthritis. Sorting was carried out immediately after cells were thawed, and dead cells were excluded with Live/Dead Fixable Near-IR Stain. This receptor was taken from a human donor with juvenile idiopathic arthritis. Sequencing used CD4+ T cells from blood.

The CDR3 protein sequence reads: CASSPITTSSYEQYF. The nucleotides read TGTGCCAGCAGCCCTATCACGACTAGCTCCTACGAGCAGTACTTC. This chain joins TRBV28 to TRBJ2-7, with TRBD2 perhaps the D gene, on 6 matching bases. The CDR3 runs 15 amino acids, cysteine and phenylalanine included. This entry keeps only the CDR3 DNA: 45 bases, framed from base 1. V is cut by 6 bases and J by 0 bases, and the space between the germline ends is 15 bases. CDR1 and CDR2 (MDHEN, SYDVKM) derive from the germline V gene.